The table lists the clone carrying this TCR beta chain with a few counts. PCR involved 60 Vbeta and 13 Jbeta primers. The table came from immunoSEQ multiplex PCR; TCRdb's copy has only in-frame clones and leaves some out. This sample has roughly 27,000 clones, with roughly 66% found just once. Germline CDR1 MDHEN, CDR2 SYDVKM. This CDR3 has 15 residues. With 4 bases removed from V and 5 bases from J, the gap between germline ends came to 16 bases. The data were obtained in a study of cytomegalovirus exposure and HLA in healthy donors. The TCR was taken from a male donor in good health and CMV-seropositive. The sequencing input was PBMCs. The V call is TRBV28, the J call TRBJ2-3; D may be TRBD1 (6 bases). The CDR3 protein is CASSSRGAGEDTQYF. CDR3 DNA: TGTGCCAGCAGTTCCCGGGGTGCAGGGGAAGATACGCAGTATTTT.